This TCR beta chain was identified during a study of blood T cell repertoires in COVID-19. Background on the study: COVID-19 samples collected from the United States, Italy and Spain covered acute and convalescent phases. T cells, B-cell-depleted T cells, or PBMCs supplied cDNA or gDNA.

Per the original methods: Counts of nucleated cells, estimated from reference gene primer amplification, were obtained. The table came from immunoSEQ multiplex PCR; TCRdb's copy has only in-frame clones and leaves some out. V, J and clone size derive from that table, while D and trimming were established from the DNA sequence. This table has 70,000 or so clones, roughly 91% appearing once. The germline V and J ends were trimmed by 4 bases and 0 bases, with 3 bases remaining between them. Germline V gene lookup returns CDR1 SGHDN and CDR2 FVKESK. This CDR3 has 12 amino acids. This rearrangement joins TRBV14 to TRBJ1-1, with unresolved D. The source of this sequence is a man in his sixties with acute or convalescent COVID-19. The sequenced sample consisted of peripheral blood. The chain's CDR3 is CASSPVNTEAFF. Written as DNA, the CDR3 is TGTGCCAGCAGCCCAGTGAACACTGAAGCTTTCTTT.